The next 16 T cell receptor beta chains were all read from a single sample in a study of cytomegalovirus exposure and HLA in healthy donors (dated by TCRdb to 2017 to 2019). Libraries came from the immunoSEQ multiplex PCR assay. The multiplex PCR relied on a mix of 60 forward primers for TCR Vbeta segments and 13 reverse primers for TCR Jbeta segments. Imported from immuneACCESS, the table was reduced by TCRdb to in-frame sequences with V and J called. These copies leave out some clones; in studies compared against another copy, an unresolved V gene accounts for under half, and the cause of the remainder is not known. A total of more than 150,000 clones appear in this sample, around three quarters of them only once. 1% of the sample goes to the ten largest clones. Sample: PBMCs. The source is a woman between 45 and 60 years old in good health and CMV-seropositive.

In its sample, this clone was seen a few times. The chain links TRBV28 to TRBJ1-2, with 8 bases aligning to TRBD1. Germline-derived CDR1 and CDR2 are MDHEN and SYDVKM. CDR3 length: 16 residues. Trimming took 5 bases from V and 2 from J; bases not matched to a gene: 10. Here the CDR3 DNA reads TGTGCCAGCAGTCCTCGGGACAGGTCTTTAAACTATGGCTACACCTTC. It codes for CASSPRDRSLNYGYTF.

The chain carries TRBV29-1 and TRBJ1-1; D is perhaps TRBD1 (6 bases). CDR3 size: 14 residues. Germline-derived CDR1 and CDR2 are SQVTM and ANQGSEA. Trimming pared 7 bases from V and 1 base from J, leaving 16 bases between. The CDR3 sequence: CSASGGASNTEAFF. The CDR3 coding sequence is TGCAGCGCCTCGGGGGGGGCTTCGAACACTGAAGCTTTCTTT.

The genes are TRBV9 and TRBJ2-7; D may be TRBD2 (5 bases). CDR1 and CDR2 from the germline V gene are SGDLS and YYNGEE. Trimming removed 1 base from V and 2 bases from J, with 13 bases in between. The CDR3 spans 15 residues. The CDR3 sequence: CASSVSGTPTYEQYF. The DNA of the CDR3 is TGTGCCAGCAGCGTAAGCGGAACCCCAACCTACGAGCAGTACTTC.

The rearrangement joins TRBV27 to TRBJ1-5; tentatively, D is TRBD1 (6 bases). From germline, CDR1 is MNHEY and CDR2 SMNVEV (reference sequence). Trimming took 6 bases from V and 7 from J, leaving 19 bases between them. The CDR3 covers 15 residues. The CDR3 reads CASSLTGGAFQPQHF. CDR3 nucleotide sequence: TGTGCCAGCAGCCTGACCGGGGGGGCCTTCCAGCCCCAGCATTTT.

This chain uses TRBV18 with TRBJ1-6; 8 bases line up with TRBD1. V dropped 8 bases and J dropped 6; count of bases not matched to a gene: 6. CDR3 length equals 14 residues. Germline V gene sequence: CDR1 KGHSH, CDR2 LQKENI. CDR3 in DNA: TGTGCCAGCCGCGGGACAGGCCGTAATTCACCCCTCCACTTT. Translation: CASRGTGRNSPLHF.

The chain recombines TRBV18 with TRBJ2-1; D is perhaps TRBD2 (6 bases). CDR3 length equals 13 residues. Germline loops: CDR1 KGHSH, CDR2 LQKENI. V lost 5 bases, J lost 8 bases, and 13 bases lay in between. The CDR3 sequence: CASSSDYPHEQFF. The DNA for the CDR3 is TGTGCCAGCTCATCGGACTACCCCCATGAGCAGTTCTTC.

The CDR3 sequence: CSAAMNTEAFF. The CDR3 nucleotides are TGCAGTGCAGCAATGAACACTGAAGCTTTCTTT. V is TRBV20-1 and J is TRBJ1-1; the D is unclear. Per the germline V gene, CDR1 is DFQATT and CDR2 is SNEGSKA (reference sequence). Trimming removed 6 bases from V and 0 bases from J, with 5 bases in between. The CDR3 is 11 residues long.

This chain joins TRBV7-3 and TRBJ1-2, with 9 nucleotides matching TRBD1. Trimming removed 5 bases from V and 4 bases from J; junction bases left unmatched: 5. The CDR3 consists of 14 residues. Per the germline V gene, CDR1 is SGHTA and CDR2 is FQGTGA. The CDR3 protein is CASSPPTGGYGYTF. The DNA for the CDR3 is TGTGCCAGCAGCCCGCCGACAGGGGGCTATGGCTACACCTTC.

The chain is built from TRBV4-3 and TRBJ1-2, with D possibly being TRBD1 (6 bases). CDR1 is LGHNA and CDR2 is YSLEER in the germline V gene. V was shortened by 0 bases and J by 3 bases, with 11 bases between the two germline ends. CDR3 length equals 15 residues. The CDR3 region has the DNA TGCGCCAGCAGCCAAGATACAGGGCCTCACTATGGCTACACCTTC. Encoded protein: CASSQDTGPHYGYTF.

This sequence joins TRBV6-5 and TRBJ1-1, with unresolved D. Germline-derived CDR1 and CDR2 are MNHEY and SVGAGI. Trimming took 4 bases from V and 4 from J, leaving 16 bases between them. This CDR3 is 15 amino acids long. CDR3 in amino acids: CASSLFPGAGTEAFF. The CDR3 region has the DNA TGTGCCAGCAGTTTGTTTCCGGGTGCCGGCACTGAAGCTTTCTTT.

The rearrangement joins TRBV7-2 to TRBJ2-1; 11 bases match TRBD2. After removal of 3 bases from V and 3 bases from J, the junction contained 4 bases not matched to a gene. The CDR3 runs to 16 residues. The germline V gene has CDR1 SGHTA and CDR2 FQGNSA. CDR3 sequence (DNA): TGTGCCAGCAGCTTGAGACTAGCGGGGATCTACAATGAGCAGTTCTTC. Translated: CASSLRLAGIYNEQFF.

The J gene is TRBJ2-2, the V gene TRBV19; possible D gene TRBD1, 5 bases. The CDR3 is 13 amino acids. Trimming stripped 9 bases from V and 10 bases from J, with 18 bases between. Germline CDR1 reads LNHDA; CDR2 reads SQIVND (reference sequence). The CDR3 is CASSIQEWTELFF. The CDR3 region has the DNA TGTGCCAGCTCGATACAGGAATGGACGGAGCTGTTTTTT.

V usage is TRBV5-1 and J usage is TRBJ1-1, with 9 positions matching TRBD1. With V trimmed by 0 bases and J by 4 bases, 10 bases remained unmatched. CDR1 and CDR2 (germline): SGHRS, YFSETQ. This CDR3 comprises 17 residues. The CDR3 nucleotides read TGCGCCAGCAGCTTGGCCGGACAGGGGCTAGGGGGCACTGAAGCTTTCTTT. This codes for CASSLAGQGLGGTEAFF.

V and J are TRBV7-2 and TRBJ1-2; 11 bases are a match to TRBD1. There are 14 residues in the CDR3. Germline V gene lookup returns CDR1 SGHTA and CDR2 FQGNSA. J lost 8 bases, V lost 5 bases, and 7 bases had no gene match. CDR3 coding DNA: TGTGCCAGCAGCAATGGACAGGGGGCGGGGGGCTACACCTTC. Its protein is CASSNGQGAGGYTF. The full variable domain, rest sourced from reference TRBV7-2 and TRBJ1-2, is GAGVSQSPSNKVTEKGKDVELRCDPISGHTALYWYRQSLGQGLEFLIYFQGNSAPDKSGLPSDRFSAERTGGSVSTLTIQRTQQEDSAVYLCASSNGQGAGGYTFGSGTRLTVV.

CDR3 sequence (DNA): TGTGCCAGCAGCTTAGATGGGAGTTACAATGAGCAGTTCTTC. This sequence encodes CASSLDGSYNEQFF. The chain is built from TRBV7-9 and TRBJ2-1, with D possibly matching TRBD2 (5 bases). Trimming cost V 1 base and J 4 bases, with 8 bases left between them. The CDR3 sequence is 14 residues long. The germline V gene encodes CDR1 SEHNR and CDR2 FQNEAQ (reference sequence). The whole variable domain, remainder taken from reference TRBV7-9 and TRBJ2-1, is DTGVSQNPRHKITKRGQNVTFRCDPISEHNRLYWYRQTLGQGPEFLTYFQNEAQLEKSRLLSDRFSAERPKGSFSTLEIQRTEQGDSAMYLCASSLDGSYNEQFFGPGTRLTVL.

This clone was seen a few times. V is TRBV7-3 and J is TRBJ2-5; 9 bases align to TRBD2. This CDR3 is built from 17 residues. From germline, CDR1 is SGHTA and CDR2 FQGTGA. V trimming: 2 bases; J trimming: 2 bases; junction bases outside the gene matches: 9. As DNA, the CDR3 is TGTGCCAGCAGCTTAGGTGGTAGCGGGGGCCATCAAGAGACCCAGTACTTC. It yields the protein CASSLGGSGGHQETQYF.